The 17 T cell receptor beta chains given below trace back to one sample, sequenced in a study of OX40 agonist ivuxolimab in advanced cancers. This table comes from immunoSEQ multiplex PCR, and its TCRdb copy is limited to in-frame clones, with some not included. Of some 39,000 clones in the sample, about 88% were seen once. Sample: CD4+ or CD8+ T cells sorted from blood, taken in a trial of the OX40 agonist ivuxolimab. The source is an adult with an advanced solid tumor such as melanoma, head and neck, liver or kidney cancer.

The V and J genes are TRBV7-2 and TRBJ1-1; the D gene is possibly TRBD1 (5 bases). V was clipped by 3 bases and J by 4 bases, with 15 bases between them. Germline V CDR1 and CDR2: SGHTA, FQGNSA. The CDR3 spans 15 residues. The CDR3 reads CASSFDSFLGTEAFF. CDR3 nucleotide sequence: TGTGCCAGCAGCTTCGACAGTTTCTTGGGCACTGAAGCTTTCTTT.

This chain uses TRBV18 with TRBJ2-1; a weak D match, TRBD2 (5 bases). The CDR3 covers 15 residues. Trimming pared 3 bases from V and 5 bases from J, leaving 14 bases between. The germline V gene encodes CDR1 KGHSH and CDR2 LQKENI. In DNA form, the CDR3 reads TGTGCCAGCTCACCGGGTCTAGCTCTGGACAATGAGCAGTTCTTC. It translates to CASSPGLALDNEQFF.

The chain is built from TRBV28 and TRBJ2-5, with a possible D match to TRBD1 (6 bases). The germline V and J ends were trimmed by 4 bases and 4 bases, with 16 bases remaining between them. This CDR3 spans 15 amino acids. Germline V lookup: CDR1 MDHEN, CDR2 SYDVKM. The CDR3 DNA reads as TGTGCCAGCAGTTCAATCTTCAGGGGTGGAGAGACCCAGTACTTC. This codes for CASSSIFRGGETQYF.

The rearrangement uses TRBV27 and TRBJ1-2, with D tentatively TRBD1 (5 bases). Trimming removed 4 bases at V and 5 bases at J, with 14 bases between. The CDR3 is 14 amino acids. From germline, CDR1 is MNHEY and CDR2 SMNVEV (reference sequence). The CDR3 sequence: CASSSSEGRYGYTF. In nucleotides, the CDR3 is TGTGCCAGCAGTTCGTCGGAGGGGAGGTATGGCTACACCTTC.

The chain combines TRBV28 with TRBJ2-7, with 10 bases aligning to TRBD1. Germline lookup yields CDR1 MDHEN and CDR2 SYDVKM. V lost 6 bases, J lost 0 bases, and 2 bases stayed unmatched. The CDR3 runs to 14 residues. The CDR3 DNA is TGTGCCAGCAGGGACAGGGGGGGCTCCTACGAGCAGTACTTC. Protein sequence: CASRDRGGSYEQYF. Filled out from reference TRBV28 and TRBJ2-7, the complete variable domain reads DVKVTQSSRYLVKRTGEKVFLECVQDMDHENMFWYRQDPGLGLRLIYFSYDVKMKEKGDIPEGYSVSREKKERFSLILESASTNQTSMYLCASRDRGGSYEQYFGPGTRLTVT.

V gene TRBV28 combines with J gene TRBJ1-2, with D possibly TRBD1 on 6 matching bases. Germline CDR1 reads MDHEN; CDR2 reads SYDVKM. The CDR3 covers 15 residues. V was clipped by 6 bases and J by 1 base, with 15 bases between them. This chain's CDR3 is CASSSYGGGNYGYTF. As DNA, the CDR3 is TGTGCCAGCAGCTCCTACGGGGGCGGTAACTATGGCTACACCTTC.

V is TRBV28 and J is TRBJ2-7, with D perhaps TRBD1 or TRBD2 (5 bases each). Germline V gene sequence: CDR1 MDHEN, CDR2 SYDVKM. This CDR3 is 13 amino acids long. The germline V and J ends were trimmed by 6 bases and 5 bases, with 14 bases remaining between them. CDR3 residues: CASRSGGAHEQYF. The CDR3 bases are TGTGCCAGCAGGAGCGGTGGGGCGCACGAGCAGTACTTC.

This clone has just a few counts. The V call is TRBV2, the J call TRBJ2-1; 7 nucleotides line up with TRBD2. Germline V CDR1 and CDR2: SNHLY, FYNNEI. V lost 8 bases to trimming and J lost 7 bases; unmatched junction nucleotides: 14. The CDR3 is 15 residues long. In DNA form, the CDR3 reads TGTGCCAGCGGGGGGGGGTACGTCTCTTTTAATGAGCAGTTCTTC. Amino acids: CASGGGYVSFNEQFF.

Only a few counts were recorded for this clone. As DNA, the CDR3 is TGTGCAAGTCGCTTACCGGAAGACAATCAGCCCCAGCATTTT. This gives the protein CASRLPEDNQPQHF. The rearrangement joins TRBV12-2 to TRBJ1-5. TRBV12-2 counts as a pseudogene. This CDR3 is built from 14 residues.

This rearrangement joins TRBV21-1 to TRBJ2-7; the D call TRBD1 from the table was never checked on the DNA. TRBV21-1 counts as a pseudogene. CDR3 length equals 15 residues. The CDR3 spells CASSPDRETSYEQYF. In DNA, the CDR3 is TGTGCCAGCAGCCCCGACAGGGAAACGTCCTACGAGCAGTACTTC.

The V gene is TRBV5-1, the J gene TRBJ2-7; D unclear. This CDR3 comprises 13 residues. Germline values: CDR1 SGHRS, CDR2 YFSETQ. V dropped 1 base and J dropped 3 bases, with 8 bases sitting between them. The CDR3 loop reads CASSLMAGYEQYF. CDR3 sequence (DNA): TGCGCCAGCAGCTTGATGGCAGGCTACGAGCAGTACTTC. The entire variable domain, with the rest obtained from reference TRBV5-1 and TRBJ2-7, is as follows: KAGVTQTPRYLIKTRGQQVTLSCSPISGHRSVSWYQQTPGQGLQFLFEYFSETQRNKGNFPGRFSGRQFSNSRSEMNVSTLELGDSALYLCASSLMAGYEQYFGPGTRLTVT.

This chain connects TRBV6-5 to TRBJ2-7; 8 positions agree with TRBD2. Looked up from germline, CDR1 is MNHEY and CDR2 is SVGAGI. The junction had 6 bases not matched to a gene; V was cut back by 0 bases and J by 2 bases. The CDR3 spans 16 residues. The chain's CDR3 is CASSYSRGATTYEQYF. CDR3 DNA: TGTGCCAGCAGTTACTCGCGGGGGGCCACCACCTACGAGCAGTACTTC.

This clone was counted a few times. The J gene is TRBJ2-3, the V gene TRBV30; unclear D gene. Germline V lookup: CDR1 GTSNPN, CDR2 SVGIG (reference sequence). The length of the CDR3 is 14 residues. The ends were cut back, 1 base at V and 1 base at J, with 9 bases in the middle. DNA of the CDR3: TGTGCCTGGAGTGGCCCGCTTGGCACAGATACGCAGTATTTT. It yields the protein CAWSGPLGTDTQYF. Variable domain in full (rest from reference TRBV30 and TRBJ2-3): SQTIHQWPATLVQPVGSPLSLECTVEGTSNPNLYWYRQAAGRGLQLLFYSVGIGQISSEVPQNLSASRPQDRQFILSSKKLLLSDSGFYLCAWSGPLGTDTQYFGPGTRLTVL.

V and J are TRBV7-9 and TRBJ2-7; D might be TRBD2 (5 bases). The germline V and J ends were trimmed by 2 bases and 3 bases, with 14 bases remaining between them. The CDR3 length is 15 residues. Germline V gene data show CDR1 as SEHNR and CDR2 as FQNEAQ (reference sequence). In DNA, the CDR3 is TGTGCCAGCAGCTTATCTGGGAGTCGGGACTACGAGCAGTACTTC. Translating gives CASSLSGSRDYEQYF.

This chain uses TRBV30 with TRBJ2-7, with D maybe TRBD2 (7 bases). Germline loops: CDR1 GTSNPN, CDR2 SVGIG (reference sequence). The CDR3 is 14 residues long. V lost 2 bases, J lost 4 bases, and 15 bases lay in between. The CDR3 DNA follows: TGTGCCTGGAGTACCCAGGGGAGGGGGTACGAGCAGTACTTC. Amino acids: CAWSTQGRGYEQYF.

The gene calls are TRBV11-2 and TRBJ2-1, with D tentatively TRBD1 or TRBD2 (5 bases each). V dropped 4 bases and J dropped 6 bases, with 13 bases sitting between them. The germline V gene encodes CDR1 SGHAT and CDR2 FQNNGV. The CDR3 covers 14 residues. Here the CDR3 DNA reads TGTGCCAGCAGCTCCCTCCGGGACCCCAATGAGCAGTTCTTC. Translated, it gives CASSSLRDPNEQFF.

The chain carries TRBV30 and TRBJ1-1; a possible D gene is TRBD1 (5 bases). Trimming removed 2 bases from V and 1 base from J, with 14 bases in between. This CDR3 has 15 residues. Germline V CDR1 and CDR2: GTSNPN, SVGIG (reference sequence). This CDR3 is CAWSYGGTANTEAFF. CDR3 nucleotide sequence: TGTGCCTGGAGTTACGGGGGGACCGCGAACACTGAAGCTTTCTTT.